This T cell receptor beta chain was sequenced in a study of cytomegalovirus exposure and HLA in healthy donors. Study observations and caveats: In an earlier analysis, about 87% or about 30%: the productive usage of most TCR beta V segments.

This CDR3 comprises 14 residues. Trimming left V 1 base short and J 2 bases short, with 9 bases between. Looked up from germline, CDR1 is MGHRA and CDR2 is YSYEKL. The PCR employed 60 Vbeta primers together with 13 Jbeta primers. The method was immunoSEQ multiplex PCR; TCRdb's version includes in-frame clones alone and lacks a portion of them. The data show about 210,000 clones, approximately 83% seen once. Remarks on this clone: The antigen is not known.

The source material was PBMCs. This sequence was found in a woman aged 50 to 60 in good health and CMV-seropositive. V gene TRBV4-1 combines with J gene TRBJ2-7; TRBD2 might be the D (5 bases). CDR3 sequence reads: CASSQGRGAYEQYF. The CDR3 coding sequence is TGCGCCAGCAGCCAAGGTCGGGGTGCCTACGAGCAGTACTTC.